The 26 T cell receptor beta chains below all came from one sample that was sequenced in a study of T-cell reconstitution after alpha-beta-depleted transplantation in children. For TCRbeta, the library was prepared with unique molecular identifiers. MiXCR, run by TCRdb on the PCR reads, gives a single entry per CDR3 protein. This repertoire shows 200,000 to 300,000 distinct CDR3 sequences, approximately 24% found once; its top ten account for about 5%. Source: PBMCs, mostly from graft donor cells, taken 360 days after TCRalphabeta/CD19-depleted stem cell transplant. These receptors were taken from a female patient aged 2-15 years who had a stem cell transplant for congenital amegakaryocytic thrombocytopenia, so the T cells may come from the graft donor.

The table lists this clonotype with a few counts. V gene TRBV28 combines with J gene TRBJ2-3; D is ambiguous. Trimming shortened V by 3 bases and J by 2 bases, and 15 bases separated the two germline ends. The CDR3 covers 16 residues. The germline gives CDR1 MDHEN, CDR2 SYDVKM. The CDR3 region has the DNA TGTGCCAGCAGTTTGGGTTGGGTCCGAGTCACAGATACGCAGTATTTT. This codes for CASSLGWVRVTDTQYF.

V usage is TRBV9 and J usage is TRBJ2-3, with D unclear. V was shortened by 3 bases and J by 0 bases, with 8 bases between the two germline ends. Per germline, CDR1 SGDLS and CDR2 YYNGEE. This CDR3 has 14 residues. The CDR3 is CASSDPSSTDTQYF. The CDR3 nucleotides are TGTGCCAGCAGCGACCCATCTAGCACAGATACGCAGTATTTT.

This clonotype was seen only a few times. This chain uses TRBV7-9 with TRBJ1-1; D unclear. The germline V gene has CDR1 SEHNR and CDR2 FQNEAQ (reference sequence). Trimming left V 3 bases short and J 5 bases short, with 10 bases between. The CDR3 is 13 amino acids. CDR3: CASSFEGVTEAFF. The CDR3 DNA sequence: TGTGCCAGCAGCTTCGAGGGAGTGACTGAAGCTTTCTTT.

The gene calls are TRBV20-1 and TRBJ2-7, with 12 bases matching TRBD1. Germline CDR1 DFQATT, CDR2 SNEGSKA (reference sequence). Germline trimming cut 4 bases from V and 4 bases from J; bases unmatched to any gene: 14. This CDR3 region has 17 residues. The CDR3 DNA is TGCAGTGCTACTGGGACAGGGGGCGAATTCCCCCTTTACGAGCAGTACTTC. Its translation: CSATGTGGEFPLYEQYF.

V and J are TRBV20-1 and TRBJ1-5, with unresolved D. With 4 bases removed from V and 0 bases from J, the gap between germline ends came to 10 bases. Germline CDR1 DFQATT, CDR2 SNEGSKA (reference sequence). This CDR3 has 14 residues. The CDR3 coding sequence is TGCAGTGCTAATCGTCAGAATAGCAATCAGCCCCAGCATTTT. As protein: CSANRQNSNQPQHF.

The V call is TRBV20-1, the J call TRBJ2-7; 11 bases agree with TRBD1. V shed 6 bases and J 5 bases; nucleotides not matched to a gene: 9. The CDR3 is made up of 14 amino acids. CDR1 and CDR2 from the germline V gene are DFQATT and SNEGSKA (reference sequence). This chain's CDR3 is CSAKGGQGVHEQYF. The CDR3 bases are TGCAGTGCGAAGGGGGGACAGGGGGTCCACGAGCAGTACTTC.

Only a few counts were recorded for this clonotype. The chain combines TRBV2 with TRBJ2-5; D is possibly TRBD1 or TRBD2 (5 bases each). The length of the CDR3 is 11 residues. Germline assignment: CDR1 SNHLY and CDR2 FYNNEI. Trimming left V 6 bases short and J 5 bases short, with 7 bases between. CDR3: CASREGETQYF. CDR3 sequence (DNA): TGTGCCAGCAGAGAGGGGGAGACCCAGTACTTC.

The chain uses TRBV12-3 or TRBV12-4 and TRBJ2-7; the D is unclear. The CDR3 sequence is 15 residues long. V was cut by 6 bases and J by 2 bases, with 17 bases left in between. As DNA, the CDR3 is TGTGCCAGCAGCCTTTCAGGTATAGGTCCCTACGAGCAGTACTTC. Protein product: CASSLSGIGPYEQYF.

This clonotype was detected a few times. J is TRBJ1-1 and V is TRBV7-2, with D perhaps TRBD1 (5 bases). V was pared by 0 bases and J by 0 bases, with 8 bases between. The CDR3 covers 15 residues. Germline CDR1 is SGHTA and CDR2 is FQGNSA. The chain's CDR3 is CASSLAGQMNTEAFF. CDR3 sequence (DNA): TGTGCCAGCAGCTTAGCTGGACAAATGAACACTGAAGCTTTCTTT.

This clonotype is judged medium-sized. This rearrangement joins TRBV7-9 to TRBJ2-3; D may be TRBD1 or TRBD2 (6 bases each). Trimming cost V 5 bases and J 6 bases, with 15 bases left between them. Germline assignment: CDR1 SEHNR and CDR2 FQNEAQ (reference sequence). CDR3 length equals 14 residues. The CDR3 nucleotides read TGTGCCAGCAGCCCCGGGATAGGGGGGGATACGCAGTATTTT. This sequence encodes CASSPGIGGDTQYF. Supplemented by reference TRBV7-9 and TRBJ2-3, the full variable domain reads DTGVSQNPRHKITKRGQNVTFRCDPISEHNRLYWYRQTLGQGPEFLTYFQNEAQLEKSRLLSDRFSAERPKGSFSTLEIQRTEQGDSAMYLCASSPGIGGDTQYFGPGTRLTVL.

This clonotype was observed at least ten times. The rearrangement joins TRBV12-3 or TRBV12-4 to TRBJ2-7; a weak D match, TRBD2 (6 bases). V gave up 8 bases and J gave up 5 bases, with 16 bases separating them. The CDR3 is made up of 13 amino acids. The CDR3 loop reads CASPPPGEDEQYF. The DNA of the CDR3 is TGTGCCAGCCCCCCACCTGGGGAGGACGAGCAGTACTTC.

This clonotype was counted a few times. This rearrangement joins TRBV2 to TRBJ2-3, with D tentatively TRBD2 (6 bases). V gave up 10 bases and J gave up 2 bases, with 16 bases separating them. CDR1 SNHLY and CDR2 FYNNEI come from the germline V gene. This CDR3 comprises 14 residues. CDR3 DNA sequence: TGTGCCAACGGGACTTTGGAACCCACAGATACGCAGTATTTT. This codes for CANGTLEPTDTQYF.

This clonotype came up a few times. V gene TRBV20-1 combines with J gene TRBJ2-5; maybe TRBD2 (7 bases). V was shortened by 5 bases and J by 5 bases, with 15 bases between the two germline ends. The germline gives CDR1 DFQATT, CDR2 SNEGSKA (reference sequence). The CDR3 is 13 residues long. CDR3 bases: TGCAGTGCTGGGGGGGGCCTCGGGGAGACCCAGTACTTC. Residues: CSAGGGLGETQYF.

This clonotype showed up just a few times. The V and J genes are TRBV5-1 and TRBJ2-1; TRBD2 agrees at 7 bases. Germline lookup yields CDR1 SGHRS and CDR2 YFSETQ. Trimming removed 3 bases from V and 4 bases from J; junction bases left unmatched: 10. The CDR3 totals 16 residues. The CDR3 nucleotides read TGCGCCAGCAGCTCTTCTAGCGGACTACTTTACAATGAGCAGTTCTTC. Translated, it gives CASSSSSGLLYNEQFF.

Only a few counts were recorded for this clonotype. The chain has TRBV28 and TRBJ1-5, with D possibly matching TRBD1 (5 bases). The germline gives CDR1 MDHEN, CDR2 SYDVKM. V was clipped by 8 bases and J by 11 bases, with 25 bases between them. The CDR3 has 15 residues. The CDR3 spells CASAGLGVGKEAQHF. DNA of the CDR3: TGTGCCAGCGCGGGACTTGGGGTGGGGAAAGAGGCCCAGCATTTT.

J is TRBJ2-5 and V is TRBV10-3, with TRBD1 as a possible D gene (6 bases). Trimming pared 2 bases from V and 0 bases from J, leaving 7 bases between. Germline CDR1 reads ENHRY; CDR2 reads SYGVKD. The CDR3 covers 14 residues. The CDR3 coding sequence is TGTGCCATCAGTGAGACAGGGAACCAAGAGACCCAGTACTTC. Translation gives CAISETGNQETQYF.

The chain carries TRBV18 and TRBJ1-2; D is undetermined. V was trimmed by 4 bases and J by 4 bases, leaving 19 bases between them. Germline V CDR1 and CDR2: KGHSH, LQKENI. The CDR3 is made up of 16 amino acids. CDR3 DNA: TGTGCCAGCTCACAGGACCTGTTCACCACCGCCTATGGCTACACCTTC. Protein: CASSQDLFTTAYGYTF.

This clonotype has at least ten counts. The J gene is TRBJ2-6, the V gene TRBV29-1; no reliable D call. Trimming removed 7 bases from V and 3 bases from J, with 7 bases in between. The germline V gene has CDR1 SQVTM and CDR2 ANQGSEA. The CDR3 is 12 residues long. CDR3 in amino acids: CSASVGANVLTF. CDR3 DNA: TGCAGCGCCTCCGTTGGGGCCAACGTCCTGACTTTC.

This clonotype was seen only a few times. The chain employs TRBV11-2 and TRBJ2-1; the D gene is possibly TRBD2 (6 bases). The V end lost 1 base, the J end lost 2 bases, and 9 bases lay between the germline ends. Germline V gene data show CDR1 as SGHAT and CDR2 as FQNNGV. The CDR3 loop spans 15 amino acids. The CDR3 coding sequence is TGTGCCAGCAGCTTAGGTCCGGGAGCCTACAATGAGCAGTTCTTC. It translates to CASSLGPGAYNEQFF. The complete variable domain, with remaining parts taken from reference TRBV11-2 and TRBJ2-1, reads EAGVAQSPRYKIIEKRQSVAFWCNPISGHATLYWYQQILGQGPKLLIQFQNNGVVDDSQLPKDRFSAERLKGVDSTLKIQPAKLEDSAVYLCASSLGPGAYNEQFFGPGTRLTVL.

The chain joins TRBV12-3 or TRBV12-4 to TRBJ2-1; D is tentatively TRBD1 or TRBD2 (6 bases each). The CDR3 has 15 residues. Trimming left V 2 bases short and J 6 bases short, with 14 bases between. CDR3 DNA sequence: TGTGCCAGCAGTTTACGGGGGCCCAACAGCAATGAGCAGTTCTTC. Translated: CASSLRGPNSNEQFF.

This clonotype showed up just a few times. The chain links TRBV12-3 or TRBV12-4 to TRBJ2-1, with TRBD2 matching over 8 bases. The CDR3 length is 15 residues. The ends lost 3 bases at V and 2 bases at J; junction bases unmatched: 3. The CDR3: CASSFDGGAYNEQFF. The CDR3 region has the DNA TGTGCCAGCAGTTTTGACGGGGGGGCCTACAATGAGCAGTTCTTC.

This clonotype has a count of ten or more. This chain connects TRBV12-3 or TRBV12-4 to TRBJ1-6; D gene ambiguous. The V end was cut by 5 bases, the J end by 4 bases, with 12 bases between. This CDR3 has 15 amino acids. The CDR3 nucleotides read TGTGCCAGCAGTCTTGATCTCGGGTATAATTCACCCCTCCACTTT. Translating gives CASSLDLGYNSPLHF.

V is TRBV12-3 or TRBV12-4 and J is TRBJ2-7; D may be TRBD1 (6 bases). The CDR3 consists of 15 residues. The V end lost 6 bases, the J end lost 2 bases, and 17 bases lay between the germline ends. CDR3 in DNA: TGTGCCAGCAGGATAGTGGGACAACGAACCTACGAGCAGTACTTC. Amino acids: CASRIVGQRTYEQYF.

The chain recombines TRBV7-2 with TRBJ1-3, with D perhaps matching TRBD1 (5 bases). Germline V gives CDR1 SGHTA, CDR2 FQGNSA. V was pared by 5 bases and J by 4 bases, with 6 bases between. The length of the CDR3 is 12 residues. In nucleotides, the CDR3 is TGTGCCAGCAGCCGGGACGGAAACACCATATATTTT. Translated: CASSRDGNTIYF. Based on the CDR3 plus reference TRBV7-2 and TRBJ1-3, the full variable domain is GAGVSQSPSNKVTEKGKDVELRCDPISGHTALYWYRQSLGQGLEFLIYFQGNSAPDKSGLPSDRFSAERTGGSVSTLTIQRTQQEDSAVYLCASSRDGNTIYFGEGSWLTVV.

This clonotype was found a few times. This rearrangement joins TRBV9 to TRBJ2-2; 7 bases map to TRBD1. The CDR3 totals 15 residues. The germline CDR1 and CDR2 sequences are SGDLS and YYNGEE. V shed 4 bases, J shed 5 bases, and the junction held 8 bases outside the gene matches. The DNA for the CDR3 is TGTGCCAGCAGCCCGACGACAGGGATGACCGGGGAGCTGTTTTTT. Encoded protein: CASSPTTGMTGELFF.

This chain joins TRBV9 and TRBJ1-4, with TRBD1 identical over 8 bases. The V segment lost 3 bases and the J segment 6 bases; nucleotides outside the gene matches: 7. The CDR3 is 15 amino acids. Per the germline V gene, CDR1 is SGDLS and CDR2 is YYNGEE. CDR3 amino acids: CASSAATGEYEKLFF. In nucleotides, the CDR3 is TGTGCCAGCAGCGCTGCGACAGGGGAGTATGAAAAACTGTTTTTT.